The present T cell receptor (beta chain) was sequenced within a study of response to subunit inactivated influenza vaccine. Notes on this clonotype: The target antigen is unknown.

General observations from the study: Only a handful of new T cells, the authors suggested, are recruited with each seasonal influenza vaccination.

MiXCR, applied by TCRdb to the RT-PCR reads, yields one record per CDR3 protein. The sample includes about 520,000 distinct CDR3 sequences, less than 30% of them seen just once. Germline assignment: CDR1 GTSNPN and CDR2 SVGIG (reference sequence). The CDR3 has 14 residues. V lost 1 base, J lost 0 bases, and 9 bases lay in between. The starting material was CD4+ T cells sorted from PBMCs, obtained approximately 5 days after vaccination. The V call is TRBV30, the J call TRBJ1-1; D call uncertain. The clonotype was recovered from a man between 45 and 60 years old who received an inactivated influenza vaccine. The CDR3 sequence: CAWSGGGMNTEAFF. As DNA, the CDR3 is TGTGCCTGGAGTGGTGGAGGGATGAACACTGAAGCTTTCTTT. Full variable domain (missing parts from reference TRBV30 and TRBJ1-1): SQTIHQWPATLVQPVGSPLSLECTVEGTSNPNLYWYRQAAGRGLQLLFYSVGIGQISSEVPQNLSASRPQDRQFILSSKKLLLSDSGFYLCAWSGGGMNTEAFFGQGTRLTVV.